The clone carrying this T cell receptor (beta chain) was picked up one time. The data were produced by immunoSEQ multiplex PCR, yet TCRdb's version contains in-frame clones alone and is incomplete. The sample carries hundreds of thousands of clones, approximately 86% recorded once. V trimming: 10 bases; J trimming: 2 bases; junction bases outside the gene matches: 7. The CDR3 consists of 14 residues. CDR1 is SNHLY, CDR2 FYNNEI, per germline. This specimen belongs to a study of blood T cell repertoires in COVID-19. The TCR originated in a woman in her sixties who had recovered from COVID-19. The V and J genes are TRBV2 and TRBJ2-2; TRBD1 aligns across 7 bases. Specimen: PBMCs or T cells enriched from blood (not recorded which). The CDR3: CATLDRENTGELFF. In DNA, the CDR3 is TGTGCCACACTAGACAGGGAAAACACCGGGGAGCTGTTTTTT.